Sequencing of this T cell receptor beta chain was carried out in a study of cytomegalovirus exposure and HLA in healthy donors. The PCR ran on 60 Vbeta and 13 Jbeta primers. How the authors handled the data: As a later analysis found, there were 78 million or so unique TCR beta chains, of which some 10 million were shared. The table came from immunoSEQ multiplex PCR; TCRdb's copy has only in-frame clones and leaves some out. D and trimming come from the DNA, and the V and J calls and clone size come from that table. The sample shows about 120,000 clones, roughly 72% of them seen only once. The germline V gene has CDR1 PRHDT and CDR2 FYEKMQ (reference sequence). V was trimmed by 5 bases and J by 0 bases, leaving 5 bases between them. The CDR3 is made up of 12 amino acids. General study points: Most TCR sequences were uncommon, yet certain public TCRs appeared in many donors.

Comments on this clone: Its antigen is still unknown.

This receptor was obtained from a woman in her forties in good health and CMV-seropositive. Sequences were obtained from PBMCs. J is TRBJ2-7 and V is TRBV13; no definite D call. For the CDR3, the DNA is TGTGCCAGCAGCCTCCTCTCCTACGAGCAGTACTTC. Protein: CASSLLSYEQYF.